The clone carrying this T cell receptor beta chain has more than one count but fewer than ten. What it binds is not known. A junction boundary mismatches the germline segment, possibly from a read error. This entry is derived from a study of identical twins. TCRdb re-called the 5' RACE reads through MiXCR, storing one row per CDR3 protein. The data show about 190,000 distinct CDR3 sequences, approximately 15% seen once. Study observations and caveats: Where beta out-of-frame sequences were concerned, excess twin sharing was weaker.

Germline CDR1 and CDR2: MNHNS and SASEGT. There are 14 residues in the CDR3. Separately, the same data were catalogued under a study of T cells expressing NK-cell markers. From that report: Source material for TCR beta repertoires consisted of sorted CD3+CD56+NKG2C+, CD3+CD56+NKG2C- and CD3+CD56-NKG2C+ T cells.

J is TRBJ2-7 and V is TRBV6-1, with 7 bases lining up with TRBD1. This clonotype was sampled from a woman under 30 in good health. Material for sequencing was CD8+ T cells sorted from blood. The CDR3 DNA reads as TGTGCCAGCAGGGAAGGGCAGGGGGACTACGAGCAGTACTTC. This translates into CASREGQGDYEQYF.